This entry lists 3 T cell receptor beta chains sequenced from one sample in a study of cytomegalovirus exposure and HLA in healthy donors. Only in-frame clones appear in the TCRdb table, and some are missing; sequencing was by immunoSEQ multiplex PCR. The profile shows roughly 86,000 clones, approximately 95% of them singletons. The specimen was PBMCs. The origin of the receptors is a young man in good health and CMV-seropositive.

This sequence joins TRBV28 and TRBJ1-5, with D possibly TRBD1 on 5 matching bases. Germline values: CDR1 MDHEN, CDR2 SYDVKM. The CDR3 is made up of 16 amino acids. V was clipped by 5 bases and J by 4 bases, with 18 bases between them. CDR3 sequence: CASSPQGRTDNQPQHF. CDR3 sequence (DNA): TGTGCCAGCAGTCCCCAGGGCCGGACGGATAATCAGCCCCAGCATTTT.

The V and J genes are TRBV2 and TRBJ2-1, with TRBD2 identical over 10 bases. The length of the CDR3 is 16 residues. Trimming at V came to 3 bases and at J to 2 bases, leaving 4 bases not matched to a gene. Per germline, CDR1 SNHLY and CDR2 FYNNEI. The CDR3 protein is CASSESLAGAYNEQFF. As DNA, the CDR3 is TGTGCCAGCAGTGAGTCCCTAGCGGGAGCCTACAATGAGCAGTTCTTC.

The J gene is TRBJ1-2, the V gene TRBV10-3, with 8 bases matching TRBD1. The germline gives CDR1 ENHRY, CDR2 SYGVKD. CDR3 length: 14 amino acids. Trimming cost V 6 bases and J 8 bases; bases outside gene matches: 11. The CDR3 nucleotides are TGTGCCATCAGACTACAACAGGGGGTGGAGGGCTACACCTTC. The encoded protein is CAIRLQQGVEGYTF.